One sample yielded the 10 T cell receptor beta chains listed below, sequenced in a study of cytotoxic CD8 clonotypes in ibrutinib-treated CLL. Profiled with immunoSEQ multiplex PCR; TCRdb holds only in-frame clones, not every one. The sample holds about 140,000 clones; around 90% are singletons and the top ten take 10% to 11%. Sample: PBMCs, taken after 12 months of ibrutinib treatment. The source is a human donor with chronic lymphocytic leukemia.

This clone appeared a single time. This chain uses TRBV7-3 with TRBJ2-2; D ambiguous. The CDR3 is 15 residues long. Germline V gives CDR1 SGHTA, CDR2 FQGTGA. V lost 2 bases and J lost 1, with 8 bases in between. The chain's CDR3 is CASSLFFGNTGELFF. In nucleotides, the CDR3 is TGTGCCAGCAGCTTATTTTTCGGGAACACCGGGGAGCTGTTTTTT.

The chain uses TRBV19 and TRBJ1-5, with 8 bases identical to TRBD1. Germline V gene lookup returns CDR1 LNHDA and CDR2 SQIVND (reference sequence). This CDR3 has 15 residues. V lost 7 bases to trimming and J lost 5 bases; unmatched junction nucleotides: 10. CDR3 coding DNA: TGTGCCAGTAATACTCGACAGGGGCGGCATCAGCCCCAGCATTTT. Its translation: CASNTRQGRHQPQHF.

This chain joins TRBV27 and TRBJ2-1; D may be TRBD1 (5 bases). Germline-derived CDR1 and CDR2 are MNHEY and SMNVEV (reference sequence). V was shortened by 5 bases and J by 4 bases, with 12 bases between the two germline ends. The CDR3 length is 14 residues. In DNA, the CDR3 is TGTGCCAGCAGTACTCGACAGTTATACAATGAGCAGTTCTTC. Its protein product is CASSTRQLYNEQFF.

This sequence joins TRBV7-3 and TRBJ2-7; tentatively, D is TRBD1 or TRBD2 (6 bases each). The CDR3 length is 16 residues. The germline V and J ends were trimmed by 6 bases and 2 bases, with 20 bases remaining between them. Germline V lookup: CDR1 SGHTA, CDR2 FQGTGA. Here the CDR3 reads CASRQIGGTNTYEQYF. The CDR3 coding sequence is TGTGCCAGCAGACAAATAGGAGGGACAAACACCTACGAGCAGTACTTC. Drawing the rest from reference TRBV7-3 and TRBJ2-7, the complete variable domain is GAGVSQTPSNKVTEKGKYVELRCDPISGHTALYWYRQSLGQGPEFLIYFQGTGAADDSGLPNDRFFAVRPEGSVSTLKIQRTERGDSAVYLCASRQIGGTNTYEQYFGPGTRLTVT.

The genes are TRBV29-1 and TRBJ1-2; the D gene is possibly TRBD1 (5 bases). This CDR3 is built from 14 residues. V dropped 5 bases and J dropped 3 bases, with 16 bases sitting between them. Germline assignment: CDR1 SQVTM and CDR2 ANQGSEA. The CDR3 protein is CSVSKTGTDYGYTF. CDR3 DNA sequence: TGCAGCGTTAGTAAGACCGGGACGGACTATGGCTACACCTTC.

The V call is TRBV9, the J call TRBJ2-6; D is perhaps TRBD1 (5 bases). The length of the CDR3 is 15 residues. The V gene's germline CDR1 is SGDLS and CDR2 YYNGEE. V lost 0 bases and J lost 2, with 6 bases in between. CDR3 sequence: CASSVEQAGANVLTF. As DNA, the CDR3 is TGTGCCAGCAGCGTAGAACAGGCTGGGGCCAACGTCCTGACTTTC.

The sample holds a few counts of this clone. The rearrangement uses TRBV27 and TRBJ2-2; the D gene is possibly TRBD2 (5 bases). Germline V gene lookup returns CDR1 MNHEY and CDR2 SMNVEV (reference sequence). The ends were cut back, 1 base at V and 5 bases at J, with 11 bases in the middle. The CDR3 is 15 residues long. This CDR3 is CASSLLAGRTGELFF. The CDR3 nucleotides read TGTGCCAGCAGTTTATTGGCGGGCCGAACCGGGGAGCTGTTTTTT.

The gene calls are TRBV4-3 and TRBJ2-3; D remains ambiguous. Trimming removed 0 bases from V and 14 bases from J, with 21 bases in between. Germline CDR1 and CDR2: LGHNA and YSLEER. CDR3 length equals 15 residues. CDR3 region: CASSQDPEGIAPRYF. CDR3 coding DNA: TGCGCCAGCAGCCAAGATCCGGAAGGGATAGCCCCAAGGTATTTT.

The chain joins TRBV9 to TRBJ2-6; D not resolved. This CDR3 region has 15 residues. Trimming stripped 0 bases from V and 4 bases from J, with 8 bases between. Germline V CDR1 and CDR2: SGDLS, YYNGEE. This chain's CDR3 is CASSVVWTGANVLTF. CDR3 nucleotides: TGTGCCAGCAGCGTAGTATGGACCGGGGCCAACGTCCTGACTTTC.

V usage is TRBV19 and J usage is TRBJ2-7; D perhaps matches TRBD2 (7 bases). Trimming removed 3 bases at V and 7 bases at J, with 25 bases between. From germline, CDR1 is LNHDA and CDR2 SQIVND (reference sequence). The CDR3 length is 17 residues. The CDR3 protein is CASSMWLGSGTLPEQYF. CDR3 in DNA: TGTGCCAGTAGTATGTGGTTGGGAAGCGGGACACTACCGGAGCAGTACTTC.